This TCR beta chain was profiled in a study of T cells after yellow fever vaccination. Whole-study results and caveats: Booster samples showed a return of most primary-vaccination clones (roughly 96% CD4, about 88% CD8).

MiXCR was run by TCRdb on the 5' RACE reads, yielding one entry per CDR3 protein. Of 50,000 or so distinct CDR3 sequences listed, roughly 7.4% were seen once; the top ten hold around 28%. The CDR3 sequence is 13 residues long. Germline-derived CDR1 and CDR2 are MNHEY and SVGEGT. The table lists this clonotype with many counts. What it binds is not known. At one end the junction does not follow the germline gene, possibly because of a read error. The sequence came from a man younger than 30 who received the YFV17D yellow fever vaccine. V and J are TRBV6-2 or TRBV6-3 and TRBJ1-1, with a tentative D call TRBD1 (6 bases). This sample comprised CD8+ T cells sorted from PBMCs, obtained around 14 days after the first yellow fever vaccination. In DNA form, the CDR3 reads TGTGCCAGCAGTTCATCAGGGGTCGCTGAAGTTTTCTTT. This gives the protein CASSSSGVAEVFF.